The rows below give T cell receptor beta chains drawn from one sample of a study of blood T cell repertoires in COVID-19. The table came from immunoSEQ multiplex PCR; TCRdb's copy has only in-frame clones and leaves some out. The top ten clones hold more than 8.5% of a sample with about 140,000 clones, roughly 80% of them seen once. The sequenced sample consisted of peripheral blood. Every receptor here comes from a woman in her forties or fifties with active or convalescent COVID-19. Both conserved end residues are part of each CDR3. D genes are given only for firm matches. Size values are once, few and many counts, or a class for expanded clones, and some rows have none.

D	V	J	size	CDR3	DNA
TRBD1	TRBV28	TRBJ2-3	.	CASSLGTGADTQYF	TGTGCCAGCAGTTTAGGGACAGGGGCAGATACGCAGTATTTT
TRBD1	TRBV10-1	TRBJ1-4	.	CASSGTGCNEKLFF	TGCGCCAGCAGTGGGACAGGGTGTAATGAAAAACTGTTTTTT
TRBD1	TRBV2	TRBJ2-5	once	CASRVDRSIGETQYF	TGTGCCAGCAGAGTGGACAGGTCCATCGGAGAGACCCAGTACTTC
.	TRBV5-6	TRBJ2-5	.	CASSFSGTLQETQYF	TGTGCCAGCAGCTTTTCGGGGACTCTCCAAGAGACCCAGTACTTC
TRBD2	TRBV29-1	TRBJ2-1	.	CSVTYSGSGNEQFF	TGCAGCGTGACCTATAGCGGGAGTGGTAATGAGCAGTTCTTC
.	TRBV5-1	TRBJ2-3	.	CASSLVVSNTDTQYF	TGCGCCAGCAGCTTGGTGGTTAGCAACACAGATACGCAGTATTTT
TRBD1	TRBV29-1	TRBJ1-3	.	CSVRTGGSGNTIYF	TGCAGCGTTCGGACAGGGGGCAGTGGAAACACCATATATTTT
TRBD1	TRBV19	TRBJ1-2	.	CASQKGHRGTGYTF	TGTGCCAGCCAAAAAGGGCACAGGGGGACGGGCTACACCTTC
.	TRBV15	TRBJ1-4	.	CATSRQGREKLFF	TGTGCCACCAGCAGACAGGGTCGGGAAAAACTGTTTTTT
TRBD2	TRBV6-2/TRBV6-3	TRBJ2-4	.	CASSSLKRGGRTAKNIQYF	TGTGCCAGCAGTTCCTTAAAGCGGGGGGGTAGGACAGCCAAAAACATTCAGTACTTC
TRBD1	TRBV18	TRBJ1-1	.	CASSRDSLNTEAFF	TGTGCCAGCTCTCGGGACAGCTTGAACACTGAAGCTTTCTTT